This note documents a single TCR beta chain sequence. Its antigen remains unknown. The data were obtained in a study of CD8+ T cells in alopecia areata. Punch biopsies of lesional scalp, plus peripheral blood, were taken from alopecia areata patients. Germline assignment: CDR1 SNHLY and CDR2 FYNNEI. V lost 2 bases and J lost 0, with 8 bases in between. The CDR3 contains 14 residues. Following extraction, RNA underwent reverse transcription to cDNA, which served as the sequencing template. Data came from immunoSEQ multiplex PCR; TCRdb stores just in-frame clones and leaves some out. The profile shows 13,000 or so clones, around 50% of them singletons. The study's findings and limits: Sharing of TCRs across patients appeared less clear than in mice, possibly for HLA-related reasons. Scalp lesions, especially in alopecia totalis/universalis, had higher clonality than normal scalp.

The sequence was obtained from a human donor with alopecia areata. The material sequenced was skin. The chain combines TRBV2 with TRBJ2-7; TRBD1 might be the D (5 bases). CDR3 DNA: TGTGCCAGCAGTGAAACAAGGGGCTCCTACGAGCAGTACTTC. Translated, it gives CASSETRGSYEQYF.